Presented here are 21 T cell receptor beta chains from one specimen sequenced in a study of T cell responses to AZD1222 COVID-19 vaccine (dated by TCRdb to the early 2020s). The time point label corresponds to: baseline before first vaccination. The label giving this sample's treatment or condition can be read as: meningococcal conjugate vaccine given as trial control. The method was the immunoSEQ multiplex PCR assay. Entries here come from immuneACCESS through TCRdb and include only in-frame sequences with V and J called. Some clones fail to appear in such tables; in the studies checked, an unresolved V gene covers under half of the shortfall, and the cause of the remainder is unknown. The sample contains 150,000 to 200,000 clones, around 87% of them found a single time. About 2.5% of the sample goes to the ten largest clones. The starting material was peripheral blood, obtained on day 0 of MenACWY control vaccination. These receptors all come from an adult in good health.

The chain carries TRBV7-9 and TRBJ1-2; TRBD1 might be the D (6 bases). Trimming took off 4 bases at V and 6 bases at J, with 9 bases between the two ends. Germline V CDR1 and CDR2: SEHNR, FQNEAQ (reference sequence). This CDR3 is 12 amino acids long. The CDR3 sequence is CASSSQGDGYTF. The DNA of the CDR3 is TGTGCCAGCAGCTCACAGGGCGATGGCTACACCTTC.

The chain uses TRBV19 and TRBJ1-1, with TRBD1 identical over 8 bases. The CDR3 contains 15 residues. The germline gives CDR1 LNHDA, CDR2 SQIVND (reference sequence). Losses at the gene ends were 3 bases for V and 5 bases for J; bases not matched to a gene: 8. This chain's CDR3 is CASSMAGGGLTEAFF. Here the CDR3 DNA reads TGTGCCAGTAGTATGGCAGGGGGCGGATTGACTGAAGCTTTCTTT.

This clone was counted between two and nine times. The J gene is TRBJ2-7, the V gene TRBV28; the match to TRBD1 covers 8 bases. This CDR3 has 14 amino acids. Unmatched junction bases numbered 5, after V lost 4 bases and J lost 3 bases. CDR1 MDHEN and CDR2 SYDVKM come from the germline V gene. CDR3 sequence (DNA): TGTGCCAGCAGTTCGCGGACAGGGAACTACGAGCAGTACTTC. It is translated as CASSSRTGNYEQYF.

The chain joins TRBV28 to TRBJ1-4; 7 bases agree with TRBD1. The V gene's germline CDR1 is MDHEN and CDR2 SYDVKM. Trimming removed 11 bases from V and 8 bases from J; junction bases left unmatched: 11. CDR3 length equals 13 residues. The CDR3 spells CAVRQGGEEKLFF. CDR3 sequence (DNA): TGTGCCGTCAGACAGGGTGGGGAGGAAAAACTGTTTTTT. The whole variable domain, remainder taken from reference TRBV28 and TRBJ1-4, is DVKVTQSSRYLVKRTGEKVFLECVQDMDHENMFWYRQDPGLGLRLIYFSYDVKMKEKGDIPEGYSVSREKKERFSLILESASTNQTSMYLCAVRQGGEEKLFFGSGTQLSVL.

The chain carries TRBV18 and TRBJ1-1; D is possibly TRBD1 (5 bases). This CDR3 comprises 17 residues. CDR1 and CDR2 from the germline V gene are KGHSH and LQKENI. V was cut by 4 bases and J by 0 bases, with 18 bases left in between. DNA for the CDR3: TGTGCCAGCTCACGATTCGACAGTACGGTTATGAACACTGAAGCTTTCTTT. Protein sequence: CASSRFDSTVMNTEAFF.

The gene calls are TRBV7-9 and TRBJ1-4; D gene ambiguous. Looked up from germline, CDR1 is SEHNR and CDR2 is FQNEAQ (reference sequence). This CDR3 comprises 18 residues. Deletions cut 0 bases from V and 7 bases from J, with 21 bases between. The CDR3 DNA sequence: TGTGCCAGCAGCTTAGCGGTCGATCCGGGCCTCTCGGGTGAAAAACTGTTTTTT. It is translated as CASSLAVDPGLSGEKLFF.

This sequence joins TRBV11-2 and TRBJ2-3, with a weak D call TRBD1 (6 bases). The germline CDR1 and CDR2 sequences are SGHAT and FQNNGV. V lost 5 bases, J lost 4 bases, and 16 bases lay in between. The CDR3 runs to 15 residues. DNA for the CDR3: TGTGCCAGCAGCCATACTAACAGGGAATCAGATACGCAGTATTTT. Residues: CASSHTNRESDTQYF.

The chain joins TRBV5-1 to TRBJ2-1; tentative D call: TRBD2 (5 bases). The CDR3 totals 13 residues. Between the trimmed V and J ends, which lost 1 base and 12 bases, there was a span of 14 bases. The germline CDR1 and CDR2 sequences are SGHRS and YFSETQ. CDR3 protein: CASSLSWADWQFF. The CDR3, as DNA: TGCGCCAGCAGCTTGTCATGGGCGGACTGGCAGTTCTTC.

The rearrangement joins TRBV6-5 to TRBJ1-5; D ambiguous. Trimming left V 2 bases short and J 5 bases short, with 16 bases between. Germline V gene data show CDR1 as MNHEY and CDR2 as SVGAGI. CDR3 length: 16 residues. CDR3 protein: CASSYRPTHLYQPQHF. The CDR3 region has the DNA TGTGCCAGCAGTTACAGGCCCACTCACCTCTATCAGCCCCAGCATTTT.

This chain connects TRBV28 to TRBJ1-1; possible D gene TRBD1, 5 bases. With 6 bases removed from V and 10 bases from J, the gap between germline ends came to 15 bases. Germline assignment: CDR1 MDHEN and CDR2 SYDVKM. The CDR3 length is 12 residues. In DNA form, the CDR3 reads TGTGCCAGCAGCCCAGCCTTCGGGGGAGCTTTCTTT. Its protein product is CASSPAFGGAFF.

This clone came up a few times. The CDR3 DNA is TGTGCCACCAGTGAAACAGGAAATAGCAATCAGCCCCAGCATTTT. It yields the protein CATSETGNSNQPQHF. V gene TRBV24-1 combines with J gene TRBJ1-5; the D gene is possibly TRBD1 (5 bases). Per germline, CDR1 KGHDR and CDR2 SFDVKD. This CDR3 comprises 15 residues. Trimming left V 4 bases short and J 0 bases short, with 9 bases between.

The chain is built from TRBV7-3 and TRBJ1-4; 12 positions match TRBD1. In germline, CDR1 is SGHTA, CDR2 FQGTGA. This CDR3 comprises 15 residues. The trim removed 5 bases at V and 7 bases at J, leaving 5 bases unmatched. The CDR3 DNA sequence: TGTGCCAGCAGCCCCGGGACAGGGGGCGTTGAAAAACTGTTTTTT. As protein: CASSPGTGGVEKLFF.

The chain employs TRBV28 and TRBJ2-7, with no clear D. Trimming removed 4 bases at V and 3 bases at J, with 10 bases between. The CDR3 contains 13 residues. Germline lookup yields CDR1 MDHEN and CDR2 SYDVKM. The CDR3 spells CASSSEVLYEQYF. CDR3 in DNA: TGTGCCAGCAGTTCCGAGGTGCTCTACGAGCAGTACTTC.

The chain joins TRBV2 to TRBJ2-2; D call uncertain. The V gene lost 6 bases and the J gene lost 4 bases, with 15 bases spanning the gap. This CDR3 comprises 15 residues. CDR1 is SNHLY, CDR2 FYNNEI, per germline. CDR3 loop: CASRGSFTGTGELFF. The CDR3 region has the DNA TGTGCCAGCAGAGGTTCTTTTACGGGCACCGGGGAGCTGTTTTTT.

The gene calls are TRBV19 and TRBJ2-7; 7 bases are shared with TRBD1. The V gene end was trimmed by 0 bases and the J gene end by 2 bases; junction bases not matched to a gene: 4. CDR3 length: 15 amino acids. Germline assignment: CDR1 LNHDA and CDR2 SQIVND (reference sequence). Written as DNA, the CDR3 is TGTGCCAGTAGTATAGAGGGCCAGGGGGCCTACGAGCAGTACTTC. Translating it yields CASSIEGQGAYEQYF.

V usage is TRBV6-4 and J usage is TRBJ2-1; 7 nucleotides line up with TRBD2. V shed 3 bases, J shed 7 bases, and the junction held 3 bases outside the gene matches. This CDR3 spans 13 amino acids. Germline CDR1 reads MRHNA; CDR2 reads SNTAGT. CDR3 DNA sequence: TGTGCCAGCAGTGAACAAGCGGGGAATGAGCAGTTCTTC. Its protein is CASSEQAGNEQFF.

The CDR3 region is CASSQDRGRFAGANVLTF. The CDR3 DNA is TGTGCCAGCAGCCAAGACCGCGGGAGATTTGCTGGGGCCAACGTCCTGACTTTC. The rearrangement joins TRBV3-1 (or the pseudogene TRBV3-2) to TRBJ2-6; 7 bases are shared with TRBD2. Germline loops: CDR1 LGHDT, CDR2 YNNKEL (reference sequence). Trimming cost V 0 bases and J 2 bases; bases outside gene matches: 7. This CDR3 comprises 18 residues.

CDR3 loop: CASSEKGNIQYF. The DNA for the CDR3 is TGTGCCAGCAGCGAAAAGGGGAACATTCAGTACTTC. The rearrangement uses TRBV9 and TRBJ2-4; possible D gene TRBD1, 5 bases. V was cut by 3 bases and J by 7 bases, with 8 bases left in between. In germline, CDR1 is SGDLS, CDR2 YYNGEE. The CDR3 runs to 12 residues.

The rearrangement joins TRBV7-9 to TRBJ2-7; D is uncertain. This CDR3 is 13 amino acids long. The germline CDR1 and CDR2 sequences are SEHNR and FQNEAQ (reference sequence). The V gene lost 4 bases and the J gene lost 5 bases, with 12 bases spanning the gap. CDR3 sequence reads: CASSSSVGHEQYF. The CDR3 nucleotides are TGTGCCAGCAGCTCCTCTGTAGGGCACGAGCAGTACTTC.

The chain links TRBV6-5 to TRBJ2-2, with unresolved D. The CDR3 loop spans 13 amino acids. Germline V lookup: CDR1 MNHEY, CDR2 SVGAGI. V dropped 7 bases and J dropped 1 base, with 7 bases sitting between them. DNA of the CDR3: TGTGCCAGCAAATGGGGGAACACCGGGGAGCTGTTTTTT. Amino acid sequence: CASKWGNTGELFF.

V and J are TRBV5-4 and TRBJ1-1; 7 nucleotides align to TRBD1. Trimming removed 3 bases from V and 1 base from J; junction bases left unmatched: 6. CDR1 and CDR2 (germline): SGHNT, YYREEE (reference sequence). CDR3 length: 15 amino acids. The CDR3: CASSSTGERNTEAFF. The CDR3 nucleotides are TGTGCCAGCAGCTCCACAGGGGAAAGGAACACTGAAGCTTTCTTT.